These T cell receptor beta chains were read from a single sample in a study of cytomegalovirus exposure and HLA in healthy donors. Only in-frame clones appear in the TCRdb table, and some are missing; sequencing was by immunoSEQ multiplex PCR. Of approximately 100,000 clones in the sample, roughly 80% are singletons; the top ten hold roughly 4.9%. The sample taken for sequencing was PBMCs. These receptors were obtained from a female donor in good health and CMV-seropositive. Each CDR3 is given with its conserved first and last residue. D genes are given only for firm matches. Some rows mark clone size as missing; the rest say once, few, many or name a class of expanded clone.

>TRBV10-3|-|TRBJ1-2|-
CAIRPYGNNYGYTF
TGTGCCATCAGGCCATACGGGAATAACTATGGCTACACCTTC
>TRBV6-6|-|TRBJ1-5|-
CASSYLPSSNQPQHF
TGTGCCAGCAGTTACCTCCCCTCTAGCAATCAGCCCCAGCATTTT
>TRBV7-2|-|TRBJ1-1|-
CASSFNRNTEAFF
TGTGCCAGCAGCTTTAACAGGAACACTGAAGCTTTCTTT
>TRBV5-6|-|TRBJ1-1|few
CASSLGGEAFF
TGTGCCAGCAGTCTGGGGGGTGAAGCTTTCTTT
>TRBV7-8|TRBD1|TRBJ2-1|-
CASSQQSTGGSYNEQFF
TGTGCCAGCAGCCAACAGTCTACAGGGGGCTCCTACAATGAGCAGTTCTTC
>TRBV27|TRBD1|TRBJ1-3|-
CASSLWSPRTGPSGNTIYF
TGTGCCAGCAGTTTATGGTCCCCCCGGACAGGGCCCTCTGGAAACACCATATATTTT
>TRBV18|-|TRBJ2-7|-
CASSLASYEQYF
TGTGCCAGCTCACTAGCATCCTACGAGCAGTACTTC
>TRBV6-1|-|TRBJ1-5|-
CASSEVGVSNQPQHF
TGTGCCAGCTCCGAGGTCGGGGTAAGCAATCAGCCCCAGCATTTT
>TRBV4-3|-|TRBJ2-1|-
CASRAGPPRHEQFF
TGCGCCAGCCGCGCGGGGCCTCCCCGCCATGAGCAGTTCTTC
>TRBV30|-|TRBJ2-2|-
CAWSVLQATGELFF
TGTGCCTGGAGTGTACTACAGGCTACCGGGGAGCTGTTTTTT
>TRBV7-8|TRBD1|TRBJ2-2|few
CASSLTGANTGELFF
TGTGCCAGCAGCTTAACAGGGGCGAACACCGGGGAGCTGTTTTTT
>TRBV6-6|TRBD1|TRBJ1-6|-
CASSSGTGVVSPLHF
TGTGCCAGCAGTTCCGGGACAGGGGTCGTTTCACCCCTCCACTTT
>TRBV5-4|-|TRBJ1-2|-
CASSLSQVNHGYTF
TGTGCCAGCAGCTTGTCGCAGGTGAACCATGGCTACACCTTC
>TRBV7-9|TRBD2|TRBJ2-7|-
CSSSFASGGASVRYEQYF
TGTTCCAGCAGCTTCGCTAGCGGGGGGGCCTCGGTAAGATACGAGCAGTACTTC
>TRBV5-4|TRBD1|TRBJ1-4|-
CASSGQGSNEKLFF
TGTGCCAGCAGCGGACAGGGATCAAATGAAAAACTGTTTTTT
>TRBV27|-|TRBJ2-3|-
CASSLLGRGAPDTQYF
TGTGCCAGCAGTTTACTTGGCAGGGGAGCCCCAGATACGCAGTATTTT
>TRBV6-1|-|TRBJ2-5|-
CASEAQGWKTQYF
TGTGCCAGCGAGGCACAGGGATGGAAGACCCAGTACTTC
>TRBV5-1|TRBD1|TRBJ1-4|-
CASSPGGQGGNEKLFF
TGCGCCAGCAGCCCGGGGGGACAGGGCGGTAATGAAAAACTGTTTTTT
>TRBV13|-|TRBJ1-3|-
CASSYRLAGNTIYF
TGTGCCAGCAGCTATCGACTCGCTGGAAACACCATATATTTT
>TRBV10-3|-|TRBJ1-4|-
CAISEAQATNEKLFF
TGTGCCATCAGTGAGGCCCAAGCGACTAATGAAAAACTGTTTTTT
>TRBV6-5|TRBD1|TRBJ1-3|-
CASSRTAGGGNTIYF
TGTGCCAGCAGCCGAACCGCAGGGGGTGGAAACACCATATATTTT
>TRBV4-1|TRBD1|TRBJ2-1|-
CASNPGTGLSNEQFF
TGCGCCAGCAACCCCGGGACAGGATTATCCAATGAGCAGTTCTTC
>TRBV27|TRBD1|TRBJ1-2|-
CASSSSGWSRGDYGYTF
TGTGCCAGCAGTTCCTCCGGCTGGTCCAGGGGGGACTATGGCTACACCTTC
>TRBV5-5|TRBD2|TRBJ2-1|-
CASSFRLAGVSYNEQFF
TGTGCCAGCAGCTTTCGACTAGCGGGAGTATCCTACAATGAGCAGTTCTTC
>TRBV7-2|-|TRBJ2-3|-
CASSLPFPTADTQYF
TGTGCCAGCAGCCTACCGTTCCCCACGGCAGATACGCAGTATTTT
>TRBV7-2|-|TRBJ1-6|-
CASSPDSYNSPLHF
TGTGCCAGCAGCCCTGACAGTTATAATTCACCCCTCCACTTT
>TRBV28|TRBD1|TRBJ1-5|-
CASSTGQGNSQPQHF
TGTGCCAGCAGCACGGGACAGGGAAATAGTCAGCCCCAGCATTTT
>TRBV6-1|-|TRBJ2-3|-
CASSEVPGSTDTQYF
TGTGCCAGCAGTGAAGTGCCGGGAAGCACAGATACGCAGTATTTT
>TRBV19|-|TRBJ1-1|-
CASSMLARANTEAFF
TGTGCCAGTAGTATGTTGGCCAGGGCGAACACTGAAGCTTTCTTT
>TRBV19|TRBD1|TRBJ1-3|-
CASSLDRGHSGNTIYF
TGTGCCAGTAGTTTGGACAGGGGTCACTCTGGAAACACCATATATTTT
>TRBV11-1|-|TRBJ2-7|-
CASSADSTSSREQYF
TGTGCCAGCAGCGCAGACAGTACCTCTTCCCGCGAGCAGTACTTC
>TRBV27|TRBD2|TRBJ2-3|-
CASSLAASGSPSTDTQYF
TGTGCCAGCAGTTTGGCGGCTAGCGGGAGTCCGTCCACAGATACGCAGTATTTT
>TRBV7-2|-|TRBJ2-3|-
CASSKEEGVTDTQYF
TGTGCCAGCAGCAAAGAGGAAGGGGTCACAGATACGCAGTATTTT
>TRBV9|-|TRBJ2-3|-
CASSVGRGWTDTQYF
TGTGCCAGCAGCGTAGGCAGGGGATGGACAGATACGCAGTATTTT
>TRBV7-2|-|TRBJ2-7|once
CASSLQGPLSYEQYF
TGTGCCAGCAGCTTACAGGGTCCCCTCTCCTACGAGCAGTACTTC
>TRBV5-1|-|TRBJ2-3|-
CASSFFGIGGRLEYLSTDTQYF
TGCGCCAGCAGCTTCTTCGGGATTGGTGGGAGACTCGAATACCTTAGCACAGATACGCAGTATTTT
>TRBV27|TRBD1|TRBJ2-7|-
CASSLRGDRGSEQYF
TGTGCCAGCAGTTTGCGCGGGGACAGGGGATCCGAGCAGTACTTC
>TRBV6-4|TRBD1|TRBJ2-2|-
CASSDRDRASGELFF
TGTGCCAGCAGTGACCGGGACAGGGCCTCCGGGGAGCTGTTTTTT
>TRBV18|TRBD1|TRBJ1-2|-
CASSRNRGDYGYTF
TGTGCCAGCTCACGGAACAGGGGCGACTATGGCTACACCTTC
>TRBV9|TRBD2|TRBJ2-2|-
CASSPPGGWTGELFF
TGTGCCAGCAGCCCTCCGGGGGGGTGGACCGGGGAGCTGTTTTTT
>TRBV7-9|TRBD1|TRBJ1-1|-
CASSSGQGWVTEAFF
TGTGCCAGCAGCTCAGGACAGGGTTGGGTCACTGAAGCTTTCTTT
>TRBV9|TRBD2|TRBJ2-7|-
CASSILPLAGTYEQYF
TGTGCCAGCAGCATACTACCACTAGCGGGGACCTACGAGCAGTACTTC